Listed here are 12 T cell receptor beta chains from one sample, sequenced in a study of Tregs in tolerant kidney transplant recipients. The table came from immunoSEQ multiplex PCR; TCRdb's copy has only in-frame clones and leaves some out. The sample gives roughly 70,000 clones, 80% to 85% of which show up once; approximately 4.8% is in the top ten. Sequencing was carried out using CD4+ T cells from blood. The receptors stem from a human donor in good health.

V usage is TRBV11-2 and J usage is TRBJ1-2; perhaps TRBD1 as D (6 bases). The CDR3 contains 14 residues. Trimming pared 1 base from V and 4 bases from J, leaving 10 bases between. Germline V gives CDR1 SGHAT, CDR2 FQNNGV. The CDR3 region is CASSLAGGVYGYTF. The CDR3 coding sequence is TGTGCCAGCAGCTTAGCTGGGGGCGTCTATGGCTACACCTTC.

The chain couples TRBV7-9 to TRBJ2-6; a weak D match, TRBD1 (5 bases). This CDR3 has 17 amino acids. Germline V gives CDR1 SEHNR, CDR2 FQNEAQ (reference sequence). V dropped 1 base and J dropped 0 bases, with 10 bases sitting between them. The CDR3 DNA reads TGTGCCAGCAGCTTAGATTGGGGCGGCTCTGGGGCCAACGTCCTGACTTTC. This gives the protein CASSLDWGGSGANVLTF.

This chain connects TRBV7-2 to TRBJ1-1, with a possible D match to TRBD1 (5 bases). Trimming left V 0 bases short and J 0 bases short, with 14 bases between. Germline CDR1 SGHTA, CDR2 FQGNSA. The CDR3 runs to 17 residues. In DNA form, the CDR3 reads TGTGCCAGCAGCTTAGCGGGCTGGGGGGTTATGAACACTGAAGCTTTCTTT. This gives the protein CASSLAGWGVMNTEAFF.

This chain links TRBV30 with TRBJ2-7, with TRBD2 matching 9 bases. Germline V CDR1 and CDR2: GTSNPN, SVGIG (reference sequence). Germline trimming cut 2 bases from V and 3 bases from J; bases unmatched to any gene: 26. CDR3 length: 21 amino acids. The CDR3 is CAWSPLVTIAGDQTRGYEQYF. CDR3 in DNA: TGTGCCTGGAGTCCCCTAGTGACTATAGCGGGGGATCAAACCCGAGGCTACGAGCAGTACTTC.

The chain joins TRBV29-1 to TRBJ1-1; maybe TRBD1 (6 bases). From germline, CDR1 is SQVTM and CDR2 ANQGSEA. The CDR3 spans 14 residues. V lost 6 bases to trimming and J lost 1 base, with 15 bases between them. Here the CDR3 reads CSVTIDRRNTEAFF. The CDR3 DNA follows: TGCAGCGTGACCATCGACAGGAGGAACACTGAAGCTTTCTTT.

The chain couples TRBV11-2 to TRBJ2-7; possibly TRBD1 for D (5 bases). The CDR3 covers 16 residues. V lost 5 bases and J lost 3, with 20 bases in between. Germline V gene lookup returns CDR1 SGHAT and CDR2 FQNNGV. DNA for the CDR3: TGTGCCAGCAGCCCTGTCTCCCGACAGACGTACTACGAGCAGTACTTC. Protein sequence: CASSPVSRQTYYEQYF. The full variable domain, with the rest looked up from reference TRBV11-2 and TRBJ2-7, is EAGVAQSPRYKIIEKRQSVAFWCNPISGHATLYWYQQILGQGPKLLIQFQNNGVVDDSQLPKDRFSAERLKGVDSTLKIQPAKLEDSAVYLCASSPVSRQTYYEQYFGPGTRLTVT.

The chain recombines TRBV5-6 with TRBJ2-4; D remains ambiguous. The CDR3 covers 16 residues. Trimming removed 0 bases from V and 1 base from J, with 11 bases in between. From germline, CDR1 is SGHDT and CDR2 YYEEEE. The CDR3 DNA sequence: TGTGCCAGCAGCTTGGTAAGCATGGGCGCCAAAAACATTCAGTACTTC. Translating gives CASSLVSMGAKNIQYF.

The chain combines TRBV5-1 with TRBJ2-5; 8 nucleotides line up with TRBD2. The CDR3 is made up of 17 amino acids. V lost 4 bases and J lost 1; bases outside the gene matches: 12. Germline values: CDR1 SGHRS, CDR2 YFSETQ. CDR3 amino acids: CASSITGTRTLQETQYF. The CDR3 DNA follows: TGCGCCAGCAGCATAACCGGGACTAGGACCCTCCAAGAGACCCAGTACTTC.

The V gene is TRBV4-2, the J gene TRBJ1-5; D is possibly TRBD1 (6 bases). This CDR3 spans 15 amino acids. CDR1 and CDR2 (germline): LGHNA, YNFKEQ. Trimming left V 3 bases short and J 6 bases short, with 15 bases between. The CDR3 sequence is CASSHGGPMGQPQHF. The CDR3, as DNA: TGTGCCAGCAGCCACGGGGGCCCGATGGGTCAGCCCCAGCATTTT.

The chain carries TRBV27 and TRBJ2-5; 9 nucleotides match TRBD2. Looked up from germline, CDR1 is MNHEY and CDR2 is SMNVEV (reference sequence). This CDR3 has 14 amino acids. Trimming removed 2 bases from V and 5 bases from J; junction bases left unmatched: 3. The CDR3 is CASSLAGGPETQYF. The CDR3 bases are TGTGCCAGCAGTTTAGCGGGAGGGCCGGAGACCCAGTACTTC.

The chain joins TRBV4-2 to TRBJ1-2, with a possible D match to TRBD1 (6 bases). The germline gives CDR1 LGHNA, CDR2 YNFKEQ. The CDR3 consists of 16 residues. V was cut by 2 bases and J by 5 bases, with 18 bases left in between. The DNA for the CDR3 is TGTGCCAGCAGCCAAATAGTACAGGGAACCCCATATGGCTACACCTTC. Its translation: CASSQIVQGTPYGYTF.

The CDR3 DNA reads as TGTGCCAGCAGAGAACAGGCCTATGGCTACACCTTC. It specifies CASREQAYGYTF. The chain is built from TRBV6-4 and TRBJ1-2; D perhaps matches TRBD1 (5 bases). The CDR3 length is 12 residues. Germline V gene data show CDR1 as MRHNA and CDR2 as SNTAGT. The V and J ends lost 6 bases and 4 bases respectively, with 9 bases between them.